This T cell receptor beta chain was profiled in a study of regulatory T cells in long-lasting Graves disease. Study outcomes and limitations: Persistent disease was characterized by preferential usage of TRBV28, TRBJ1-2 and TRBJ2-5. Thyroid tissue was not studied; only peripheral blood was.

The CDR3 spans 17 residues. The germline CDR1 and CDR2 sequences are DFQATT and SNEGSKA (reference sequence). Unmatched junction bases numbered 14, after V lost 1 base and J lost 5 bases. This sample's time point: newly diagnosed GD, antithyroid drugs for less than 3 months. Researchers made the TCR library from RNA that was extracted from PBMCs. According to the study, TCR beta libraries were built with iRepertoire HTBI primers and CDR3-region Arm-PCR. MiXCR, run by TCRdb on the multiplex PCR reads, gives a single entry per CDR3 protein. The data show about 540,000 distinct CDR3 sequences, approximately 15% seen once. This clonotype has ten or more counts. Its antigen is unidentified. These same data were also listed under a study on T cells in Graves' hyperthyroidism and ophthalmopathy. Turning to that study: Clonotypes that were expanded in thyroid above 0.001 mostly appeared in blood too. Ophthalmopathy onset followed model prediction by a median roughly 6.5 months.

This TCR was sampled from a man younger than 45 with Graves disease. Sequenced here: peripheral blood mononuclear cells (PBMCs), sampled at new diagnosis, from a patient treated with antithyroid drugs. This chain uses TRBV20-1 with TRBJ2-3; 8 bases agree with TRBD2. This CDR3 is CSARGRRAGAVGDTQYF. The CDR3 DNA follows: TGCAGTGCTAGAGGACGGAGAGCGGGAGCAGTGGGAGATACGCAGTATTTT.